This T cell receptor beta chain was recorded in a study of OX40 agonist ivuxolimab in advanced cancers. Repertoires were generated with immunoSEQ multiplex PCR, while TCRdb's copy carries only in-frame clones and drops some. The sample includes about 69,000 clones, about four fifths of them seen just once. The CDR3 spans 14 residues. The V end lost 2 bases, the J end lost 6 bases, and 13 bases lay between the germline ends. Germline CDR1 is MDHEN and CDR2 is SYDVKM. No patient had autoimmune disease or received systemic immunosuppression. The specimen was CD4+ or CD8+ T cells sorted from blood, collected in a trial of the OX40 agonist ivuxolimab. V is TRBV28 and J is TRBJ1-2, with TRBD1 as a possible D gene (6 bases). The receptor was isolated from an adult with an advanced solid tumor such as melanoma, head and neck, liver or kidney cancer. This CDR3 is CASSLGGALHGYTF. CDR3 coding DNA: TGTGCCAGCAGTTTAGGGGGGGCGCTACATGGCTACACCTTC.